The next 31 T cell receptor delta chains were all read from a single sample in a study of gamma-delta T cells after stem cell transplantation. TCRdb re-processed the RT-PCR reads using CATT. The data hold 2,800 or so delta-chain clones, with about 5% observed a single time. The sequenced sample consisted of gamma-delta T cells. These receptors all stem from a human donor. It is not recorded whose cells these are; they may come from a transplant donor.

A remark on this clone: The protein recorded in TCRdb matches a much larger clone and deviates from this DNA's translation at residue 14, suggesting a read error; the protein here is obtained by translating the DNA. The chain has TRDV2 and TRDJ1; 13 bases align to TRDD3. Germline V gene data show CDR1 as GEAIGNYY and CDR2 as EKD. The CDR3 is 19 amino acids. V trimming: 4 bases; J trimming: 3 bases; junction bases outside the gene matches: 16. Written as DNA, the CDR3 is TGTGCCTGTGATTACGTACTGGGGGATACGACGGTGTACGCCGATAAACTCATCTTT. Protein product: CACDYVLGDTTVYADKLIF.

This clone is large. This sample also contains other DNA sequences that code for the same CDR3. The chain couples TRDV2 to TRDJ3, with 10 bases matching TRDD3. In germline, CDR1 is GEAIGNYY, CDR2 EKD. The ends lost 3 bases at V and 1 base at J; junction bases unmatched: 8. The CDR3 spans 19 residues. CDR3 in DNA: TGTGCCTGTGACTTGACTGGGGGATCGGGTTCCTGGGACACCCGACAGATGTTTTTC. This codes for CACDLTGGSGSWDTRQMFF.

Concerning this clone itself: The TCRdb record carries a much larger clone's protein, which differs from this DNA's translation at residue 14; a read error is the likely cause, and the protein listed here is the DNA translation. The genes are TRDV2 and TRDJ3; 8 bases are a match to TRDD3. The CDR3 is 19 residues long. Germline lookup yields CDR1 GEAIGNYY and CDR2 EKD. The CDR3 DNA sequence: TGTGCCTGTGACCGGACTGGGGGGCCCAGCTCCTGGGACGCCCGACAGATGTTTTTC. Protein product: CACDRTGGPSSWDARQMFF.

In the case of this clone: TCRdb's protein, taken from a much larger clone, differs from this DNA's translation at residue 4, likely owing to a read error; the protein displayed comes from the DNA. V gene TRDV2 combines with J gene TRDJ1, with 10 bases aligning to TRDD3. The germline V gene has CDR1 GEAIGNYY and CDR2 EKD. The CDR3 totals 17 residues. This CDR3 is CACNTVGGYADTDKLIF. CDR3 sequence (DNA): TGTGCCTGTAACACCGTGGGGGGATACGCGGACACCGATAAACTCATCTTT.

This clone is deemed large. This sample includes further DNA sequences coding for the same CDR3. The V gene is TRDV2, the J gene TRDJ1, with 13 bases identical to TRDD3. After removal of 3 bases from V and 4 bases from J, the junction contained 22 bases not matched to a gene. There are 21 residues in the CDR3. Per germline, CDR1 GEAIGNYY and CDR2 EKD. The CDR3 spells CACDRLPLVLGDTRSHDKLIF. The CDR3 nucleotides are TGTGCCTGTGACCGACTTCCACTCGTACTGGGGGATACGCGTAGTCACGATAAACTCATCTTT.

The chain joins TRDV1 to TRDJ1; D could derive from TRDD2 or TRDD3 (6 bases each). The CDR3 is 19 residues long. Trimming left V 2 bases short and J 0 bases short, with 22 bases between. Germline-derived CDR1 and CDR2 are TSWWSYY and QGS. The CDR3 reads CALGEFGLLRGSDTDKLIF. For the CDR3, the DNA is TGTGCTCTTGGGGAATTTGGCCTCCTACGGGGATCGGACACCGATAAACTCATCTTT.

With respect to this clone: A far more abundant clone sits one base away, making this likely a read error. The chain employs TRDV2 and TRDJ1, with 8 bases fitting TRDD3. The CDR3 is made up of 16 amino acids. Germline CDR1 is GEAIGNYY and CDR2 is EKD. V lost 2 bases and J lost 0; bases outside the gene matches: 7. CDR3 sequence reads: CACDILGAVHTDKLIF. In DNA, the CDR3 is TGTGCCTGTGACATACTGGGGGCCGTGCACACCGATAAACTCATCTTT.

Details on this clone: Since a far larger clone is one base different, this is likely a read error. V gene TRDV2 combines with J gene TRDJ3; the match to TRDD3 covers 9 bases. The CDR3 runs to 22 residues. The junction had 17 bases not matched to a gene; V was cut back by 3 bases and J by 0 bases. Per germline, CDR1 GEAIGNYY and CDR2 EKD. This CDR3 reads CACDLAFASTGGPSWDTRQMFF. The CDR3 DNA follows: TGTGCCTGTGACCTCGCCTTCGCGTCTACTGGGGGACCCTCCTGGGACACCCGACAGATGTTTTTC.

This clone was observed a few times. A much larger clone differs from this one at a single base, so this may be a read error. V and J are TRDV2 and TRDJ3; TRDD3 is a possible D gene (5 bases). This CDR3 contains 18 residues. Germline V CDR1 and CDR2: GEAIGNYY, EKD. The CDR3 DNA is TGTGCCTGTGACACTATACTGGCCAGCTCCTGGGACGCCCGACAGATGTTTTTC. As protein: CACDTILASSWDARQMFF.

Sample share makes this clone medium-sized. The sample holds other DNA sequences that translate to the same CDR3. This chain connects TRDV2 to TRDJ1; 8 bases align to TRDD3. Germline V gene data show CDR1 as GEAIGNYY and CDR2 as EKD. V lost 2 bases and J lost 0; bases outside the gene matches: 4. The length of the CDR3 is 15 residues. The CDR3 loop reads CACDKMGDHTDKLIF. CDR3 nucleotide sequence: TGTGCCTGTGACAAGATGGGGGATCACACCGATAAACTCATCTTT.

This clone turned up a few times. This chain connects TRDV1 to TRDJ1, with TRDD3 identical over 8 bases. V lost 0 bases, J lost 4 bases, and 13 bases stayed unmatched. CDR1 and CDR2 (germline): TSWWSYY, QGS. The CDR3 contains 18 residues. CDR3 protein: CALGELGVPGDNIDKLIF. The CDR3 DNA follows: TGTGCTCTTGGGGAACTAGGCGTACCGGGGGATAACATCGATAAACTCATCTTT.

This clone is medium-sized in the sample. A single base separates this from a much larger clone, so it may be a read error. This chain uses TRDV2 with TRDJ3; TRDD3 agrees at 8 bases. The CDR3 is 18 residues long. The V gene end was trimmed by 5 bases and the J gene end by 2 bases; junction bases not matched to a gene: 10. Looked up from germline, CDR1 is GEAIGNYY and CDR2 is EKD. CDR3 in DNA: TGTGCCTGTGGCAGCTGGGGGAACGACCCCTGGGACACCCGACAGATGTTTTTC. Protein sequence: CACGSWGNDPWDTRQMFF.

This clone is categorized as large (0.1 to 1%). This specimen includes other DNA sequences encoding the same CDR3. The rearrangement links TRDV2 to TRDJ1, with 12 bases fitting TRDD3. The CDR3 runs to 20 residues. Trimming at V came to 3 bases and at J to 0 bases, leaving 16 bases not matched to a gene. Germline V CDR1 and CDR2: GEAIGNYY, EKD. The CDR3, as DNA: TGTGCCTGTGACGAGGTACTGGGGGATACTCCTATACGGTACACCGATAAACTCATCTTT. Translated: CACDEVLGDTPIRYTDKLIF.

On this clone itself: Only one base separates this from a far larger clonotype, so it likely reflects a read error. The sample carries other DNA sequences with the same CDR3. This sequence joins TRDV2 and TRDJ1; the match to TRDD3 covers 12 bases. The CDR3 length is 16 residues. Germline V gene data show CDR1 as GEAIGNYY and CDR2 as EKD. The CDR3 DNA follows: TGTGCCTGTGACCTACTGGGGGATACATCCACCGATAAGCTCATCTTT. Its protein is CACDLLGDTSTDKLIF.

This clone was recorded a few times. DNA for the CDR3: TGTGCCTGTGACACCATACTGGGGGACAACCGGTACACCGATAAACTCATCTTT. This gives the protein CACDTILGDNRYTDKLIF. J is TRDJ1 and V is TRDV2; 9 nucleotides line up with TRDD3. This CDR3 has 18 residues. CDR1 is GEAIGNYY, CDR2 EKD, per germline. J was trimmed by 0 bases and V by 0 bases; bases with no gene match: 10.

This clone was recorded a few times. This sequence is one base from a far larger clone and is likely a read error. Distinct nucleotide sequences in the sample also encode this CDR3. V and J are TRDV2 and TRDJ1; 9 bases line up with TRDD2. The CDR3 spans 19 residues. The germline V gene has CDR1 GEAIGNYY and CDR2 EKD. The CDR3 DNA is TGTGCCTGCGACACCCACCTTCCTACAATCCGTGGGGACTACGATAAACTCATCTTT. Translation: CACDTHLPTIRGDYDKLIF.

This clone has a handful of counts. This sequence is one base from a far larger clone and is likely a read error. Other DNA sequences in this specimen translate into the identical CDR3. The rearrangement uses TRDV2 and TRDJ1, with 9 bases that match TRDD3. The CDR3 has 17 amino acids. Germline assignment: CDR1 GEAIGNYY and CDR2 EKD. CDR3: CACDGPIGDTRTDKLIF. CDR3 nucleotides: TGTGCCTGTGATGGGCCCATTGGGGATACGAGGACCGATAAGCTCATCTTT.

This clone has more than one count but fewer than ten. TCRdb lists a protein that is different at residue 19 from the translated DNA; the protein given here uses the DNA translation. The chain combines TRDV1 with TRDJ1; D possibly corresponds to TRDD3 (6 bases). Germline lookup yields CDR1 TSWWSYY and CDR2 QGS. The CDR3 is 21 amino acids. CDR3 residues: CALGELTPLYWDNGYTDKPIF. As DNA, the CDR3 is TGTGCTCTTGGGGAACTTACCCCTCTTTACTGGGATAATGGTTACACCGATAAACCCATCTTT.

Details on this clone: This likely reflects a read error, since a far larger clone is one base away. J is TRDJ4 and V is TRDV2, with 7 positions matching TRDD3. Germline loops: CDR1 GEAIGNYY, CDR2 EKD. J was trimmed by 0 bases and V by 3 bases; bases with no gene match: 12. This CDR3 is 16 amino acids long. CDR3 loop: CACDDILGQRPRPLIF. For the CDR3, the DNA is TGTGCCTGTGACGACATACTGGGGCAACGGCCCAGACCCCTGATCTTT.

A note on this clone: A far bigger clonotype differs at one base, so this is likely a read error. Different DNA sequences within this sample yield the same CDR3. The chain joins TRDV2 to TRDJ1; D assignment may be TRDD2 or TRDD3 (5 bases each). The CDR3 has 19 residues. The V and J ends lost 0 bases and 4 bases respectively, with 26 bases between them. Germline V gene data show CDR1 as GEAIGNYY and CDR2 as EKD. CDR3 DNA sequence: TGTGCCTGTGACACCCACCTCCCTACAATCCGTGGGGACTACGATAAACTCATCTTT. Translation: CACDTHLPTIRGDYDKLIF.

In regard to this clone: One end of the junction is discordant with germline, which a read error may explain. CDR3 protein: CALGDVLRMGYFIDKPIF. DNA of the CDR3: TGTGCTCTTGGGGATGTCCTACGTATGGGATACTTCATCGATAAACCCATCTTT. V usage is TRDV1 and J usage is TRDJ1; maybe TRDD3 (7 bases). The CDR3 totals 18 residues. CDR1 is TSWWSYY, CDR2 QGS, per germline.

This clone was seen only a few times. A far larger clone lies a single base away; this is likely a read error. The same CDR3 arises from other DNA sequences in this sample as well. The gene calls are TRDV2 and TRDJ3; 9 nucleotides match TRDD3. Germline V lookup: CDR1 GEAIGNYY, CDR2 EKD. This CDR3 is built from 22 residues. The DNA of the CDR3 is TGTGCCTGTGACCCCGCCTTCGCGTCTACTGGGGGACCCTCCTGGGACACCCGACAGATGTTTTTT. Translating gives CACDPAFASTGGPSWDTRQMFF.

This clone is judged large. Other DNA sequences of this sample code for an identical CDR3. The genes are TRDV2 and TRDJ1, with 8 nucleotides matching TRDD3. The ends lost 1 base at V and 1 base at J; junction bases unmatched: 13. Per germline, CDR1 GEAIGNYY and CDR2 EKD. The CDR3 has 18 amino acids. CDR3 in DNA: TGTGCCTGTGACACTCTGGGGATACTTGATGGGGTCACCGATAAACTCATCTTT. This codes for CACDTLGILDGVTDKLIF.

A few counts support this clone. This DNA's translation differs at residue 7 from TCRdb's protein, which comes from a much larger clone; a read error is likely, and the protein shown is translated from the DNA. This chain joins TRDV2 and TRDJ1; 11 positions agree with TRDD3. Trimming took 0 bases from V and 2 from J; bases not matched to a gene: 13. The CDR3 loop spans 19 amino acids. The germline V gene has CDR1 GEAIGNYY and CDR2 EKD. The CDR3 coding sequence is TGTGCCTGTGACACCGTCTGTGGGGGATACGCCATCCAGACCGATAAACTCATCTTT. Translating it yields CACDTVCGGYAIQTDKLIF.

As for this clone: This could be a read error, since a much larger clone is one nucleotide away. The same CDR3 is also encoded by other DNA sequences in this sample. V gene TRDV2 combines with J gene TRDJ1; no definite D call. The V gene lost 0 bases and the J gene lost 1 base, with 20 bases spanning the gap. The CDR3 has 18 residues. Germline CDR1 and CDR2: GEAIGNYY and EKD. The CDR3 coding sequence is TGTGCCTGTGACACCGTCTCTGCGAAACGTTTTAGCACCGATAAACTCATCTTT. Protein: CACDTVSAKRFSTDKLIF.

With respect to this clone: The TCRdb protein comes from a much larger clone and disagrees with this DNA's translation at residue 8, likely due to a read error; the protein given here is derived from the DNA. The rearrangement uses TRAV29/DV5 and TRDJ1, with D unresolved. V was clipped by 0 bases and J by 2 bases, with 26 bases between them. The CDR3 loop spans 19 amino acids. The germline V gene encodes CDR1 NSMFDY and CDR2 ISSIKDK. Here the CDR3 reads CAASDRQWLGGLSTDKLIF. The CDR3, as DNA: TGTGCAGCAAGCGATCGTCAGTGGTTGGGAGGTCTTTCGACCGATAAACTCATCTTT.

With respect to this clone: A read error is the likely source, as a far larger clone sits one nucleotide away. The genes are TRDV2 and TRDJ3, with 12 bases fitting TRDD3. The CDR3 contains 22 residues. Trimming at V came to 3 bases and at J to 0 bases, leaving 14 bases not matched to a gene. Germline loops: CDR1 GEAIGNYY, CDR2 EKD. CDR3 DNA: TGTGCCTGTGACTCGACTGGGGGATACTCCGGGGAAAACTCCTGGGACACCCGACAGATGTTTTTC. Protein sequence: CACDSTGGYSGENSWDTRQMFF.

This clone appeared a few times. Given a far larger clone just one base away, this is likely a sequencing read error. The chain uses TRDV2 and TRDJ1, with D possibly matching TRDD3 (5 bases). Germline CDR1 and CDR2: GEAIGNYY and EKD. V gave up 1 base and J gave up 1 base, with 27 bases separating them. CDR3 length: 20 amino acids. CDR3 amino acids: CACDTIAILVDKKGTDKLIF. In DNA form, the CDR3 reads TGTGCCTGTGACACTATCGCGATACTGGTGGATAAAAAGGGCACCGATAAACTCATCTTT.

This clone has just a few counts. The protein TCRdb gives is from a much larger clone and does not agree with this DNA's translation at residue 5, likely a read error; the protein shown here comes from the DNA. Here the CDR3 reads CACDVVATVKGTDKLIF. The DNA of the CDR3 is TGTGCCTGTGACGTGGTGGCAACAGTAAAGGGGACCGATAAACTCATCTTT. The V call is TRDV2, the J call TRDJ1; D gene unclear. V lost 3 bases and J 2 bases, leaving 21 bases between the germline ends. The CDR3 length is 17 residues. Germline V gene lookup returns CDR1 GEAIGNYY and CDR2 EKD.

As concerns this clone: Given a much more abundant clone one base away, this may be a read error. The CDR3 protein is CACDTLVAEGDPSGLESTDKLIF. The DNA of the CDR3 is TGTGCCTGTGACACCCTCGTGGCTGAGGGGGATCCCAGTGGACTGGAGTCCACCGATAAACTCATCTTT. This chain connects TRDV2 to TRDJ1; 7 positions match TRDD3. J lost 1 base, V lost 0 bases, and 28 bases had no gene match. Germline CDR1 is GEAIGNYY and CDR2 is EKD. This CDR3 contains 23 residues.

About this clone itself: TCRdb lists the protein of a much larger clone for this DNA, which differs at residue 8, so this is likely a read error; the protein given here is translated from the DNA itself. The CDR3 nucleotides read TGTGCCTGTGACCCGATTTGGGAGGATACTTTGACAGCACAACTCTTCTTT. Its translation is CACDPIWEDTLTAQLFF. V usage is TRDV2 and J usage is TRDJ2; D possibly corresponds to TRDD3 (5 bases). Germline loops: CDR1 GEAIGNYY, CDR2 EKD. The CDR3 has 17 amino acids. Trimming took 3 bases from V and 0 from J, leaving 16 bases between them.